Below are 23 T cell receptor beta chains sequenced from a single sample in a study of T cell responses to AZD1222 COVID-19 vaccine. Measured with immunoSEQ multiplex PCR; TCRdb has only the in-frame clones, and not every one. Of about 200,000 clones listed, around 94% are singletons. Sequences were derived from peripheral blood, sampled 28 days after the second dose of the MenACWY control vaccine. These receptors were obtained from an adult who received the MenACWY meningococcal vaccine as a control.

The CDR3 is CASSFRGSRDQPQHF. CDR3 DNA: TGTGCCAGCAGTTTCCGGGGGTCGCGGGATCAGCCCCAGCATTTT. The chain is built from TRBV6-2 or TRBV6-3 and TRBJ1-5; possibly TRBD1 for D (5 bases). The V and J ends lost 4 bases and 5 bases respectively, with 15 bases between them. Germline V gene lookup returns CDR1 MNHEY and CDR2 SVGEGT. CDR3 length: 15 residues.

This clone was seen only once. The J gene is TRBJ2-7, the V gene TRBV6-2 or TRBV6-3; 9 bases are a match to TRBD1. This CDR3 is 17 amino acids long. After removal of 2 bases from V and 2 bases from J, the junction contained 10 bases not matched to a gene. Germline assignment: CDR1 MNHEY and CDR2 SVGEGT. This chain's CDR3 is CASSYPLTGGRTYEQYF. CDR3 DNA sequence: TGTGCCAGCAGTTACCCGCTAACAGGGGGCAGAACCTACGAGCAGTACTTC.

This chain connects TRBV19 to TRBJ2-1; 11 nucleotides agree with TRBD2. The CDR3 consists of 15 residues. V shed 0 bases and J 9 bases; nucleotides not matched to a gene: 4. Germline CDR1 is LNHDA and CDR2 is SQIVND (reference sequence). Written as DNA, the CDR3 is TGTGCCAGTAGTATAGAGACTAGCGGGAATTCTGAGCAGTTCTTC. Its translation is CASSIETSGNSEQFF.

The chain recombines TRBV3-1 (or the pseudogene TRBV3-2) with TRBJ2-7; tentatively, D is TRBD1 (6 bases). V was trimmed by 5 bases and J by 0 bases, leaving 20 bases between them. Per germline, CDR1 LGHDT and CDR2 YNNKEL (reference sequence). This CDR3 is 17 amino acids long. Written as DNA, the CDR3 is TGTGCCAGCAGCTATTCCCTACAGGGCACGAGCTCCTACGAGCAGTACTTC. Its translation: CASSYSLQGTSSYEQYF.

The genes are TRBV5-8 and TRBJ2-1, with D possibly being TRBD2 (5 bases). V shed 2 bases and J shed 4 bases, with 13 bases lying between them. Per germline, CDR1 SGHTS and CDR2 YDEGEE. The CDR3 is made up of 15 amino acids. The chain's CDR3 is CASSLSEGTYNEQFF. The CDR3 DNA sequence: TGTGCCAGCAGCTTAAGCGAGGGTACATACAATGAGCAGTTCTTC.

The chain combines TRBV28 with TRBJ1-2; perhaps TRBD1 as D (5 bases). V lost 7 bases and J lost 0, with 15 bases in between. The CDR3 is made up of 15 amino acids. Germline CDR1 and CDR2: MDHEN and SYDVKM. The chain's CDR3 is CASISTGEPNYGYTF. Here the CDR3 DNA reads TGTGCCAGCATCTCTACAGGTGAGCCTAACTATGGCTACACCTTC.

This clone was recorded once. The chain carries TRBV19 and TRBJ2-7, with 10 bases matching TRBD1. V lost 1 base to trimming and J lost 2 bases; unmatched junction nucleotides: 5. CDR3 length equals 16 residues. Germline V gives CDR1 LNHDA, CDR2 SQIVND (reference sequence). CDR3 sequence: CASSIGQGAGTYEQYF. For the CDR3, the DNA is TGTGCCAGTAGTATAGGACAGGGGGCAGGCACCTACGAGCAGTACTTC.

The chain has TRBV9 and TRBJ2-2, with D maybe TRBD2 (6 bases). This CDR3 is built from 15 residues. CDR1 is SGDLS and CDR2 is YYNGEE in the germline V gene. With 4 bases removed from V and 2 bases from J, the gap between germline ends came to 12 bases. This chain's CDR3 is CASSPRDSNTGELFF. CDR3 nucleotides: TGTGCCAGCAGCCCTAGGGACTCCAACACCGGGGAGCTGTTTTTT.

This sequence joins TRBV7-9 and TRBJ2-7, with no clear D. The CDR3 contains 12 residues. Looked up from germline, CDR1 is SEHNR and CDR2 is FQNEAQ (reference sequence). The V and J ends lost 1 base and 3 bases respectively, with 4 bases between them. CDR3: CASSLDFYEQYF. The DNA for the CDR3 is TGTGCCAGCAGCTTAGATTTCTACGAGCAGTACTTC.

CDR3 DNA sequence: TGTGCCAGCAGTCGGACAGAAGGCTACGAGCAGTACTTC. Residues: CASSRTEGYEQYF. V is TRBV2 and J is TRBJ2-7; D might be TRBD1 (6 bases). This CDR3 is built from 13 residues. The ends were cut back, 5 bases at V and 3 bases at J, with 11 bases in the middle. CDR1 is SNHLY, CDR2 FYNNEI, per germline.

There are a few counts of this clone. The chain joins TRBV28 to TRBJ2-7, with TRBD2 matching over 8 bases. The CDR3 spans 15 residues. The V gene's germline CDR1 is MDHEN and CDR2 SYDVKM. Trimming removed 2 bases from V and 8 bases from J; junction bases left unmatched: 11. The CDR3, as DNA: TGTGCCAGCAGTTTAGGGGTAGCGGGACTGGCAAAGCAGTACTTC. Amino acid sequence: CASSLGVAGLAKQYF.

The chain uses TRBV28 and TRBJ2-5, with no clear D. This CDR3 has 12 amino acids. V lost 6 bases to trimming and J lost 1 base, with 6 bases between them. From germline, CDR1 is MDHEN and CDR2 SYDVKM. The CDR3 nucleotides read TGTGCCAGCAGGGGGATCCAAGAGACCCAGTACTTC. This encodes CASRGIQETQYF.

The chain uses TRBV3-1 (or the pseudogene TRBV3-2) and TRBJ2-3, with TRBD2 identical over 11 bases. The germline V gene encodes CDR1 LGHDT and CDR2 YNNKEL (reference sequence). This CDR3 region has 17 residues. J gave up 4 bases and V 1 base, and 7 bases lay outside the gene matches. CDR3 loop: CASSQGLSGGAPDTQYF. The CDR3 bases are TGTGCCAGCAGCCAAGGACTTAGCGGGGGGGCCCCAGATACGCAGTATTTT.

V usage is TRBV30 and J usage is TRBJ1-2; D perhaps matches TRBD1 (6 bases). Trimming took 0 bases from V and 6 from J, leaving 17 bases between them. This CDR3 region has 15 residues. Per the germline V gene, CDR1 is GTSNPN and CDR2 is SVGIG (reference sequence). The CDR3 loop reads CAWSVLKGGGDGYTF. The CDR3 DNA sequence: TGTGCCTGGAGTGTACTCAAGGGGGGAGGTGATGGCTACACCTTC.

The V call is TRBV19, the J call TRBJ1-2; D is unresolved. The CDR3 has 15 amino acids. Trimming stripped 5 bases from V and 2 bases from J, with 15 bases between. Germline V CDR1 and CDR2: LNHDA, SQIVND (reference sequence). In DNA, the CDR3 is TGTGCCAGTAGTCCTCGCTTGGCAGCCAACTATGGCTACACCTTC. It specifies CASSPRLAANYGYTF.

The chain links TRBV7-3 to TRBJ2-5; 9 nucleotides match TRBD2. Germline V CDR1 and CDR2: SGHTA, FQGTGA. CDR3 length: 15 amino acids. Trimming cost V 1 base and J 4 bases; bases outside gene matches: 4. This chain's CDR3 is CASSLSGGAPETQYF. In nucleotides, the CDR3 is TGTGCCAGCAGCTTAAGCGGGGGGGCCCCAGAGACCCAGTACTTC.

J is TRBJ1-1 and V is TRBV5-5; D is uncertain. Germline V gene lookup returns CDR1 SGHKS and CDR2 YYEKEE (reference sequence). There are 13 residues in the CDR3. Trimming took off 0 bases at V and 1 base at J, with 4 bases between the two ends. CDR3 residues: CASSLGGNTEAFF. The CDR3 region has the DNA TGTGCCAGCAGCTTGGGGGGGAACACTGAAGCTTTCTTT.

This CDR3 is CASSEGDSTYEQYF. CDR3 nucleotides: TGTGCCAGCAGCGAGGGGGACAGTACCTACGAGCAGTACTTC. The rearrangement joins TRBV6-4 to TRBJ2-7; 7 nucleotides line up with TRBD1. The CDR3 consists of 14 residues. V lost 6 bases, J lost 2 bases, and 7 bases stayed unmatched. The germline CDR1 and CDR2 sequences are MRHNA and SNTAGT.

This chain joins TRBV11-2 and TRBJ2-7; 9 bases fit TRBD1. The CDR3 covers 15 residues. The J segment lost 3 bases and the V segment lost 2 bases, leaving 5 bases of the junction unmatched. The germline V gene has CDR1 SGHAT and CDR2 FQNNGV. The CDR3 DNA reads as TGTGCCAGCAGCTTATACAGGGGGCAGATCTACGAGCAGTACTTC. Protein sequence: CASSLYRGQIYEQYF.

The CDR3: CASSPATVATNEKLFF. DNA for the CDR3: TGCGCCAGCAGCCCCGCGACAGTTGCAACTAATGAAAAACTGTTTTTT. The V gene is TRBV5-1, the J gene TRBJ1-4, with TRBD1 as a possible D gene (5 bases). The germline V gene has CDR1 SGHRS and CDR2 YFSETQ. V was clipped by 4 bases and J by 0 bases, with 13 bases between them. The CDR3 is 16 amino acids.

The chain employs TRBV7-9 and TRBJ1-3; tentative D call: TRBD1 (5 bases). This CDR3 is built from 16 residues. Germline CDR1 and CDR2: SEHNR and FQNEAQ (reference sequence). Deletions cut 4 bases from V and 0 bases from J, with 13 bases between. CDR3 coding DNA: TGTGCCAGCAGCTCAACTCAGGGCAGCTCTGGAAACACCATATATTTT. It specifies CASSSTQGSSGNTIYF. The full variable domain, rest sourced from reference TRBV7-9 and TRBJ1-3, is DTGVSQNPRHKITKRGQNVTFRCDPISEHNRLYWYRQTLGQGPEFLTYFQNEAQLEKSRLLSDRFSAERPKGSFSTLEIQRTEQGDSAMYLCASSSTQGSSGNTIYFGEGSWLTVV.

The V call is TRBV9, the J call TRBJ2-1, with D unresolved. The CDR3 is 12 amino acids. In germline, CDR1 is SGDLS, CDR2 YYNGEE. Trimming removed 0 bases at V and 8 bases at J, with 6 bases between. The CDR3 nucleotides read TGTGCCAGCAGCGTAGTTGGCGATGAGCAGTTCTTC. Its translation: CASSVVGDEQFF.

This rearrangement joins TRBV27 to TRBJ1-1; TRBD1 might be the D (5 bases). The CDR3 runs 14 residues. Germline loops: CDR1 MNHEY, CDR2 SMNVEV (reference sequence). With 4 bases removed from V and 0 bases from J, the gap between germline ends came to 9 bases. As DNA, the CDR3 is TGTGCCAGCAGTTGGGCAGGGATGAACACTGAAGCTTTCTTT. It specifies CASSWAGMNTEAFF.